Presented here are 20 T cell receptor beta chains from one specimen sequenced in a study of human T cells and chemical hapten exposure. Noted time point: patch test 1, 2 weeks after DPC sensitization. Documented treatment: therapeutic diphenylcyclopropenone sensitization with weekly scalp DPC. In TCRdb, the RACE reads were re-called with MiXCR into one record per CDR3 protein. The sample records about 120,000 distinct CDR3 sequences, roughly 13% being singletons. Sequencing used whole blood, obtained in connection with sensitization to the hapten diphenylcyclopropenone (DPC). The source of these receptors is a man between 18 and 29 years old with alopecia areata. Some clones in this sample may be carry-over from other donors' samples.

Ten or more counts support this clonotype. The chain uses TRBV28 and TRBJ1-4; D unresolved. The V and J ends lost 1 base and 15 bases respectively, with 12 bases between them. The CDR3 totals 12 residues. Germline V gene data show CDR1 as MDHEN and CDR2 as SYDVKM. CDR3 protein: CASSLFLDRMFF. CDR3 in DNA: TGTGCCAGCAGTTTATTCCTCGATCGAATGTTTTTT.

This chain joins TRBV7-9 and TRBJ2-7, with TRBD1 matching 8 bases. The CDR3 length is 15 residues. Germline CDR1 SEHNR, CDR2 FQNEAQ (reference sequence). V lost 5 bases, J lost 0 bases, and 6 bases stayed unmatched. The DNA for the CDR3 is TGTGCCAGCAGCCCGTTGGGACAGGACTCCTACGAGCAGTACTTC. Amino acids: CASSPLGQDSYEQYF.

This clonotype occurred a few times. This sequence joins TRBV7-2 and TRBJ1-2; 8 positions match TRBD1. In germline, CDR1 is SGHTA, CDR2 FQGNSA. The CDR3 runs 14 residues. The junction had 0 bases not matched to a gene; V was cut back by 1 base and J by 2 bases. DNA for the CDR3: TGTGCCAGCAGCTTAGGGACAGGGAACTATGGCTACACCTTC. This codes for CASSLGTGNYGYTF.

This clonotype has only a few counts. V and J are TRBV20-1 and TRBJ1-6; 7 bases align to TRBD1. The CDR3 spans 14 residues. The junction had 6 bases not matched to a gene; V was cut back by 5 bases and J by 5 bases. Germline CDR1 is DFQATT and CDR2 is SNEGSKA (reference sequence). Here the CDR3 DNA reads TGCAGTGCTCCAGGAGACAGGGATAATTCACCCCTCCACTTT. Translated, it gives CSAPGDRDNSPLHF.

The sample holds many counts of this clonotype. The J gene is TRBJ1-4, the V gene TRBV6-2 or TRBV6-3, with 9 bases aligning to TRBD1. The CDR3 covers 15 residues. The germline V gene has CDR1 MNHEY and CDR2 SVGEGT. Trimming cost V 6 bases and J 5 bases; bases outside gene matches: 7. The chain's CDR3 is CASRGSGTGNEKLFF. CDR3 sequence (DNA): TGTGCCAGCAGGGGATCCGGGACAGGGAATGAAAAACTGTTTTTT.

This clonotype was detected many times. V usage is TRBV18 and J usage is TRBJ1-2; D unresolved. The CDR3 is made up of 13 amino acids. Germline V gives CDR1 KGHSH, CDR2 LQKENI. V was pared by 3 bases and J by 9 bases, with 14 bases between. The CDR3 region is CASSPEDQLSYTF. CDR3 in DNA: TGTGCCAGCTCACCCGAAGACCAGTTGAGCTACACCTTC. Supplemented by reference TRBV18 and TRBJ1-2, the full variable domain reads NAGVMQNPRHLVRRRGQEARLRCSPMKGHSHVYWYRQLPEEGLKFMVYLQKENIIDESGMPKERFSAEFPKEGPSILRIQQVVRGDSAAYFCASSPEDQLSYTFGSGTRLTVV.

The CDR3 is CASSLASGDTEAFF. CDR3 bases: TGTGCCAGCAGCTTAGCGTCAGGAGACACTGAAGCTTTCTTT. The chain recombines TRBV7-6 with TRBJ1-1; D unresolved. CDR3 length: 14 amino acids. V lost 0 bases and J lost 3, with 8 bases in between. From germline, CDR1 is SGHVS and CDR2 FNYEAQ.

J is TRBJ2-6 and V is TRBV6-2 or TRBV6-3; D is unclear. There are 18 residues in the CDR3. Germline V gene sequence: CDR1 MNHEY, CDR2 SVGEGT. V was cut by 7 bases and J by 0 bases, with 19 bases left in between. CDR3 sequence: CASNEILGTSSGANVLTF. Here the CDR3 DNA reads TGTGCCAGCAACGAGATCTTGGGTACGAGCTCTGGGGCCAACGTCCTGACTTTC.

This clonotype was seen only a few times. This rearrangement joins TRBV11-2 to TRBJ2-7, with D possibly TRBD2 on 6 matching bases. Germline values: CDR1 SGHAT, CDR2 FQNNGV. With 3 bases removed from V and 1 base from J, the gap between germline ends came to 10 bases. The CDR3 sequence is 14 residues long. The CDR3 bases are TGTGCCAGCAGCTTGGGCGGGGAATCCTACGAGCAGTACGTC. Protein sequence: CASSLGGESYEQYV.

The chain joins TRBV27 to TRBJ2-7, with D possibly matching TRBD2 (6 bases). Trimming pared 5 bases from V and 2 bases from J, leaving 10 bases between. The CDR3 covers 13 residues. In germline, CDR1 is MNHEY, CDR2 SMNVEV (reference sequence). CDR3 DNA sequence: TGTGCCAGCAGTAGCCGCGGGGCCTACGAGCAGTACGTC. It specifies CASSSRGAYEQYV.

The chain recombines TRBV7-3 with TRBJ2-1, with D possibly matching TRBD2 (5 bases). Per the germline V gene, CDR1 is SGHTA and CDR2 is FQGTGA. The length of the CDR3 is 15 residues. V was trimmed by 5 bases and J by 0 bases, leaving 11 bases between them. In DNA form, the CDR3 reads TGTGCCAGCAGCGGCGGGTCGAGCTCCTACAATGAGCAGTTCTTC. Its protein is CASSGGSSSYNEQFF.

This clonotype was counted between two and nine times. The chain combines TRBV7-3 with TRBJ1-2; 9 bases fit TRBD1. Losses at the gene ends were 5 bases for V and 6 bases for J; bases not matched to a gene: 7. The CDR3 has 14 amino acids. Germline loops: CDR1 SGHTA, CDR2 FQGTGA. This chain's CDR3 is CASSAGTGRDGYTF. CDR3 nucleotides: TGTGCCAGCAGCGCCGGGACAGGGAGAGATGGCTACACCTTC.

This clonotype was counted a few times. J is TRBJ2-1 and V is TRBV4-1; 12 bases line up with TRBD1. CDR3 length equals 16 residues. CDR1 and CDR2 from the germline V gene are MGHRA and YSYEKL. Germline trimming cut 3 bases from V and 4 bases from J; bases unmatched to any gene: 4. The CDR3 here is CASSQGQGAEYNEQFF. The CDR3 bases are TGCGCCAGCAGCCAGGGACAGGGGGCGGAATACAATGAGCAGTTCTTC.

The chain has TRBV2 and TRBJ1-1; tentative D call: TRBD1 (6 bases). The CDR3 covers 12 residues. Germline CDR1 reads SNHLY; CDR2 reads FYNNEI. V gave up 8 bases and J gave up 4 bases, with 11 bases separating them. The chain's CDR3 is CASYRVSTEAFF. The CDR3 DNA follows: TGTGCCAGCTACAGGGTCAGCACTGAAGCTTTCTTT.

This clonotype appeared many times. The chain couples TRBV12-3 or TRBV12-4 to TRBJ1-2; TRBD1 matches 7 bases. V shed 7 bases and J 4 bases; nucleotides not matched to a gene: 9. The CDR3 sequence is 14 residues long. CDR3 region: CASTEGGAGYGYTF. The DNA for the CDR3 is TGTGCCAGCACCGAAGGGGGCGCCGGCTATGGCTACACCTTC.

V and J are TRBV6-2 or TRBV6-3 and TRBJ2-3; D uncertain. The germline V and J ends were trimmed by 6 bases and 5 bases, with 12 bases remaining between them. Germline V gives CDR1 MNHEY, CDR2 SVGEGT. CDR3 length: 13 residues. In nucleotides, the CDR3 is TGTGCCAGCAGGTCAAGTTGGGGAGATACGCAGTATTTT. Protein: CASRSSWGDTQYF.

A few counts support this clonotype. This chain links TRBV4-3 with TRBJ2-7; D is possibly TRBD2 (5 bases). Trimming took 0 bases from V and 2 from J, leaving 17 bases between them. Germline V CDR1 and CDR2: LGHNA, YSLEER. The CDR3 extends over 17 amino acids. CDR3 DNA sequence: TGCGCCAGCAGCCAAGACGATGCGAGACGACTAACCTACGAGCAGTACTTC. Amino acid sequence: CASSQDDARRLTYEQYF.

The V call is TRBV7-2, the J call TRBJ2-3; D perhaps matches TRBD1 (5 bases). The CDR3 extends over 15 amino acids. Germline V lookup: CDR1 SGHTA, CDR2 FQGNSA. V dropped 3 bases and J dropped 4 bases, with 14 bases sitting between them. As DNA, the CDR3 is TGTGCCAGCAGCTTGAACAGGTTGCAAGCAGATACGCAGTATTTT. Translation: CASSLNRLQADTQYF.

This clonotype was seen only a few times. The V call is TRBV27, the J call TRBJ1-6, with D possibly TRBD1 on 6 matching bases. This CDR3 is 14 amino acids long. CDR1 and CDR2 from the germline V gene are MNHEY and SMNVEV (reference sequence). Trimming stripped 4 bases from V and 5 bases from J, with 9 bases between. CDR3: CASSWGQDNSPLHF. CDR3 sequence (DNA): TGTGCCAGCAGTTGGGGGCAGGATAATTCACCCCTCCACTTT.

The rearrangement uses TRBV29-1 and TRBJ1-1; 7 nucleotides agree with TRBD1. This CDR3 spans 15 amino acids. Germline assignment: CDR1 SQVTM and CDR2 ANQGSEA. Trimming cost V 0 bases and J 0 bases; bases outside gene matches: 4. The CDR3 sequence: CSVEDQGGVNTEAFF. The CDR3 coding sequence is TGCAGCGTTGAAGATCAGGGGGGTGTGAACACTGAAGCTTTCTTT. Combining the CDR3 with reference TRBV29-1 and TRBJ1-1 gives the whole variable domain SAVISQKPSRDICQRGTSLTIQCQVDSQVTMMFWYRQQPGQSLTLIATANQGSEATYESGFVIDKFPISRPNLTFSTLTVSNMSPEDSSIYLCSVEDQGGVNTEAFFGQGTRLTVV.